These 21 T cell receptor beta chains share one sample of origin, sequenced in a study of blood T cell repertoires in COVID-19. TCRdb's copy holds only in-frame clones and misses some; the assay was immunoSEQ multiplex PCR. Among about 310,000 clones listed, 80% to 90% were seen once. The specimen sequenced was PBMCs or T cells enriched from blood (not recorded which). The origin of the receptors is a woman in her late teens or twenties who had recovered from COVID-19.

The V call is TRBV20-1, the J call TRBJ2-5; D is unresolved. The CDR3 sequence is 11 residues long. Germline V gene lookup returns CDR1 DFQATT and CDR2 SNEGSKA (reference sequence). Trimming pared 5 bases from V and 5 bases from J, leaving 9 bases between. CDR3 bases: TGCAGTGCTCCGAGTCGCGAGACCCAGTACTTC. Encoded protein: CSAPSRETQYF.

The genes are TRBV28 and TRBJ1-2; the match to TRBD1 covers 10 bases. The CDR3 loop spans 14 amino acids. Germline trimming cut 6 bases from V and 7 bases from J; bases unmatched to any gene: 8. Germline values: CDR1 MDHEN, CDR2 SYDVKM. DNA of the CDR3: TGTGCCAGCAGCCCGGCGGGACAGGGGCTTGGCTACACCTTC. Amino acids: CASSPAGQGLGYTF.

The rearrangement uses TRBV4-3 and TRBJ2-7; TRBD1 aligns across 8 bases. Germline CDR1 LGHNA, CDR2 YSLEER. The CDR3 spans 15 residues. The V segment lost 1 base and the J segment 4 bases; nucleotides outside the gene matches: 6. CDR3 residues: CASSQGVGQGYEQYF. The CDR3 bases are TGCGCCAGCAGCCAAGGGGTTGGACAGGGTTACGAGCAGTACTTC.

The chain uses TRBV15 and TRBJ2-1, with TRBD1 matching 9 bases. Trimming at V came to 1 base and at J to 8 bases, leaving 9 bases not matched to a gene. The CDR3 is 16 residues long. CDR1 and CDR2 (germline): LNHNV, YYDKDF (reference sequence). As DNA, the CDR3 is TGTGCCACCAGCAGAGGAACCGGGACAGGGAACTATGAGCAGTTCTTC. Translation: CATSRGTGTGNYEQFF. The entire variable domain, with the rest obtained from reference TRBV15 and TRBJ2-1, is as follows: DAMVIQNPRYQVTQFGKPVTLSCSQTLNHNVMYWYQQKSSQAPKLLFHYYDKDFNNEADTPDNFQSRRPNTSFCFLDIRSPGLGDTAMYLCATSRGTGTGNYEQFFGPGTRLTVL.

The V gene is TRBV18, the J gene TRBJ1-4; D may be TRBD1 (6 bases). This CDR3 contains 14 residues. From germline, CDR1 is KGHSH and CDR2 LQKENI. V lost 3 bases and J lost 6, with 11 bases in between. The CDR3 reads CASSPSGGYEKLFF. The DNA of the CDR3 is TGTGCCAGCTCACCCTCGGGGGGCTATGAAAAACTGTTTTTT.

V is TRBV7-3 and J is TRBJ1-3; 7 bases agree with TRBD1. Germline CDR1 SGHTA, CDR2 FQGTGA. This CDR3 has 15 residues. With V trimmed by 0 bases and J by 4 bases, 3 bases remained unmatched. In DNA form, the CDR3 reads TGTGCCAGCAGCTTAACAGGGGGCATCGGAAACACCATATATTTT. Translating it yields CASSLTGGIGNTIYF.

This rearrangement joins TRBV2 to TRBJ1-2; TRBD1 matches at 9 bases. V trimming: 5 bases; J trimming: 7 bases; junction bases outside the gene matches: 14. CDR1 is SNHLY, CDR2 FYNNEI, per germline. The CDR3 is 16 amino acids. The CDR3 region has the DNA TGTGCCAGCAGTCCGACAGGGGGTGCAACAATGGGTGGCTACACCTTC. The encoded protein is CASSPTGGATMGGYTF.

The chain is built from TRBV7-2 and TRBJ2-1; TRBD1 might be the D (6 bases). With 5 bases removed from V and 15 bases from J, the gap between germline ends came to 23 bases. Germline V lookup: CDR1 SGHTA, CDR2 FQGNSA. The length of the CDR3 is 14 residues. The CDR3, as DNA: TGTGCCAGCAGCCCAGTGGGGTGGGGGCCGCTTCGGTTCTTC. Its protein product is CASSPVGWGPLRFF.

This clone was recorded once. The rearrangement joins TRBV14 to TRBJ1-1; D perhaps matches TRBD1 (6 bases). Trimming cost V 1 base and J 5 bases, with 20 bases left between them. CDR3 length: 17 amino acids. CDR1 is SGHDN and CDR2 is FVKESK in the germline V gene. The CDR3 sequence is CASSQVSSRGRGTEAFF. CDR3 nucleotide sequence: TGTGCCAGCAGCCAAGTGTCCTCCAGAGGCAGGGGAACTGAAGCTTTCTTT.

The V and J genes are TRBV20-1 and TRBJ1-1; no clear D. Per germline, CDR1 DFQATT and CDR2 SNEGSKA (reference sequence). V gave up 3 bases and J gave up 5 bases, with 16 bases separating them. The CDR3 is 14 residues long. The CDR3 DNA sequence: TGCAGTGCTAGTACAGCAGGCGGGAATACTGAAGCTTTCTTT. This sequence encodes CSASTAGGNTEAFF.

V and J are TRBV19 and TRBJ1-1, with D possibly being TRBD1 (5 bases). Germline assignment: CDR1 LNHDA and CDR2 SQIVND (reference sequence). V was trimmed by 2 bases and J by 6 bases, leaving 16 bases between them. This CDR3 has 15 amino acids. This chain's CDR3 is CASSISGQGYAEAFF. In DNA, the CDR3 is TGTGCCAGTAGTATATCAGGGCAGGGTTATGCTGAAGCTTTCTTT.

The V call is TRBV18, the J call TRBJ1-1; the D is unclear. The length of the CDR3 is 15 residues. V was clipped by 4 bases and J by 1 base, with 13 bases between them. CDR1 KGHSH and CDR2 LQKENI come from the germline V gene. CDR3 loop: CASSRQGDKNTEAFF. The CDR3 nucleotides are TGTGCCAGCTCACGACAAGGCGACAAGAACACTGAAGCTTTCTTT.

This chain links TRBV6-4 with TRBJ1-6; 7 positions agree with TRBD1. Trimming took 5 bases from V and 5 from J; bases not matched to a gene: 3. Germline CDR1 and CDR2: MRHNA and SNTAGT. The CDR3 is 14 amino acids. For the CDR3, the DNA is TGTGCCAGCAGTCGGGACAGCCATAATTCACCCCTCCACTTT. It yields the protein CASSRDSHNSPLHF.

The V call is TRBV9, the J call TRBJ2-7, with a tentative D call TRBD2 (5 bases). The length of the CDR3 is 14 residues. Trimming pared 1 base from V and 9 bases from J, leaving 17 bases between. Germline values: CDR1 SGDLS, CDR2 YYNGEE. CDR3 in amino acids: CASSVSVGPAGQYF. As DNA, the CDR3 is TGTGCCAGCAGCGTAAGTGTAGGACCCGCGGGGCAGTACTTC.

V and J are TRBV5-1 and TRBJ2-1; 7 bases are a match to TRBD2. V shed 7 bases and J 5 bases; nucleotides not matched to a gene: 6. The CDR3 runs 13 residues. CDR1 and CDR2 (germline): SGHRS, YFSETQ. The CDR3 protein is CASSSGINNEQFF. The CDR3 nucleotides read TGCGCCAGCTCGAGCGGGATTAACAATGAGCAGTTCTTC. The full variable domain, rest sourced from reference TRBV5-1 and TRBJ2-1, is KAGVTQTPRYLIKTRGQQVTLSCSPISGHRSVSWYQQTPGQGLQFLFEYFSETQRNKGNFPGRFSGRQFSNSRSEMNVSTLELGDSALYLCASSSGINNEQFFGPGTRLTVL.

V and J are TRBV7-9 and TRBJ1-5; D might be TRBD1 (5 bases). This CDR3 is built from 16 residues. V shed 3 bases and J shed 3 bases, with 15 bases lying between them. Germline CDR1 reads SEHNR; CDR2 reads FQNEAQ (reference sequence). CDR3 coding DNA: TGTGCCAGCAGCTTTGCTACCGGGACTGACAATCAGCCCCAGCATTTT. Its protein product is CASSFATGTDNQPQHF.

This chain's CDR3 is CASSQLAGGWETQYF. DNA for the CDR3: TGTGCCAGCAGCCAACTAGCGGGGGGGTGGGAGACCCAGTACTTC. The V call is TRBV3-1 (or the pseudogene TRBV3-2), the J call TRBJ2-5; TRBD2 aligns across 12 bases. With 2 bases clipped from V and 5 bases from J, the junction kept 3 bases outside the gene matches. The germline CDR1 and CDR2 sequences are LGHDT and YNNKEL (reference sequence). The CDR3 runs to 15 residues.

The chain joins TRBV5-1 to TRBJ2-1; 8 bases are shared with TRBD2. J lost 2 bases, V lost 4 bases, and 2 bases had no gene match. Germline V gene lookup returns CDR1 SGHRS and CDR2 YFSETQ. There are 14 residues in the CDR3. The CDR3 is CASSPGLAYNEQFF. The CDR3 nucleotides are TGCGCCAGCAGCCCGGGACTAGCCTACAATGAGCAGTTCTTC.

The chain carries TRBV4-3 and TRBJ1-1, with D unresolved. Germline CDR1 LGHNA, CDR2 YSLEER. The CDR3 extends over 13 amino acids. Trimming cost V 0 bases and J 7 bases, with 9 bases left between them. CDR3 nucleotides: TGCGCCAGCAGCCAAGATCCCAGGAATGAAGCTTTCTTT. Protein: CASSQDPRNEAFF.

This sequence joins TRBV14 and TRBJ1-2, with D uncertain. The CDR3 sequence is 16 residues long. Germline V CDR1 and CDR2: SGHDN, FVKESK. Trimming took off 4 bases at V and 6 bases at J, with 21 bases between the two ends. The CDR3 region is CASSPLYEPSPDGYTF. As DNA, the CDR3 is TGTGCCAGCAGCCCCCTTTATGAGCCCTCACCTGATGGCTACACCTTC.

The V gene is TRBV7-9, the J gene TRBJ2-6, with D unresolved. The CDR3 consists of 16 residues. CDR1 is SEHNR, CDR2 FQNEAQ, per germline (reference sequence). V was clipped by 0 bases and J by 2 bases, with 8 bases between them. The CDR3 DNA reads TGTGCCAGCAGCTTAGCCCCTCGCGCTGGGGCCAACGTCCTGACTTTC. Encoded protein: CASSLAPRAGANVLTF.